The 3 T cell receptor beta chains below come from one sample, sequenced in a study of blood T cell repertoires in COVID-19. Repertoires were generated with immunoSEQ multiplex PCR, while TCRdb's copy carries only in-frame clones and drops some. The repertoire consists of about 500,000 clones, with 89% occurring once and the leading ten covering 0.75% to 0.9%. Material: peripheral blood. These receptors originate from a young man with COVID-19, enrolled during active disease.

The chain has TRBV18 and TRBJ2-1; the match to TRBD1 covers 9 bases. The length of the CDR3 is 17 residues. Germline CDR1 is KGHSH and CDR2 is LQKENI. Trimming removed 6 bases from V and 1 base from J; junction bases left unmatched: 10. DNA for the CDR3: TGTGCCAGCTCCCCCAATACAGGGGGCTATTCCTACAATGAGCAGTTCTTC. It codes for CASSPNTGGYSYNEQFF.

V usage is TRBV7-6 and J usage is TRBJ2-1; 9 positions agree with TRBD2. V shed 3 bases and J 0 bases; nucleotides not matched to a gene: 12. The CDR3 has 19 amino acids. Germline-derived CDR1 and CDR2 are SGHVS and FNYEAQ. The CDR3 is CASSFLSGGPLSSYNEQFF. The CDR3 DNA reads as TGTGCCAGCAGCTTCTTGAGCGGGGGGCCGTTGAGCTCCTACAATGAGCAGTTCTTC. Based on the CDR3 plus reference TRBV7-6 and TRBJ2-1, the full variable domain is GAGVSQSPRYKVTKRGQDVALRCDPISGHVSLYWYRQALGQGPEFLTYFNYEAQQDKSGLPNDRFSAERPEGSISTLTIQRTEQRDSAMYRCASSFLSGGPLSSYNEQFFGPGTRLTVL.

The chain combines TRBV7-9 with TRBJ2-7; 7 bases agree with TRBD1. Germline CDR1 reads SEHNR; CDR2 reads FQNEAQ (reference sequence). The CDR3 consists of 14 residues. J was trimmed by 0 bases and V by 4 bases; bases with no gene match: 3. For the CDR3, the DNA is TGTGCCAGCAGCTCGACAGGGAGCTCCTACGAGCAGTACTTC. It yields the protein CASSSTGSSYEQYF.